The rows below give T cell receptor beta chains drawn from one sample of a study of CD8+CD57+ T cells in acquired aplastic anemia. TCRdb redid the calling of the reads with MiXCR, one entry per CDR3 protein. Of 400,000 to 600,000 distinct CDR3 sequences in the sample, about a third are singletons; the top ten hold 0.75% to 0.95%. The specimen was sorted CD4+, CD8+, or CD8+CD57+ T cells (not recorded which) from PBMCs. These receptors were obtained from a human donor with aplastic anemia. CDR3s include the opening cysteine and the closing phenylalanine or tryptophan. Fields, in order: J gene, clone size, V gene, D gene, CDR3 protein, CDR3 DNA. D genes are given only for firm matches. Clone size is shown for a subset of rows, as once, few, many or a class of expanded clone.

TRBJ2-7 | many | TRBV9 | NA | CASSVGRGISYEQYF | TGTGCCAGCAGCGTAGGCAGGGGCATCTCCTACGAGCAGTACTTC
TRBJ2-7 | few | TRBV3-1 | TRBD2 | CASSRGGSGYEQYF | TGTGCCAGCAGCCGCGGGGGGAGCGGTTACGAGCAGTACTTC
TRBJ2-7 | few | TRBV24-1 | TRBD1 | CASSPSLPGQTYEQYF | TGTGCCAGCAGTCCAAGTCTTCCGGGACAGACCTACGAGCAGTACTTC
TRBJ2-1 | NA | TRBV11-2 | TRBD2 | CASSLVAGVGYNEQFF | TGTGCCAGCAGCTTAGTAGCGGGAGTAGGCTACAATGAGCAGTTCTTC
TRBJ2-6 | many | TRBV7-3 | NA | CASSSTGTGANVLTF | TGTGCCAGCAGCTCGACAGGCACTGGGGCCAACGTCCTGACTTTC
TRBJ2-1 | NA | TRBV5-1 | NA | CASSLGPGTYNEQFF | TGCGCCAGCAGCTTGGGGCCCGGGACCTACAATGAGCAGTTCTTC
TRBJ1-5 | many | TRBV6-1 | TRBD1 | CASSAGGDQPQHF | TGTGCCAGCAGCGCAGGGGGTGATCAGCCCCAGCATTTT
TRBJ1-5 | once | TRBV20-1 | TRBD1 | CSARVGSQGSQPQHF | TGCAGTGCTAGAGTAGGGTCACAGGGGAGTCAGCCCCAGCATTTT
TRBJ2-5 | NA | TRBV25-1 | NA | CASSNGQETQYF | TGTGCCAGCAGTAACGGGCAAGAGACCCAGTACTTC
TRBJ2-5 | NA | TRBV2 | NA | CASFSSSRQETQYF | TGTGCCAGCTTTTCGTCTAGCAGACAAGAGACCCAGTACTTC
TRBJ1-5 | many | TRBV19 | NA | CASSEEGGKVNQPQHF | TGTGCCAGTAGTGAGGAGGGGGGGAAGGTCAATCAGCCCCAGCATTTT
TRBJ2-2 | NA | TRBV5-1 | NA | CASSSAGADTGELFF | TGCGCCAGCAGCTCGGCCGGGGCCGACACCGGGGAGCTGTTTTTT
TRBJ1-2 | many | TRBV10-3 | NA | CAITSDSARYGYTF | TGTGCCATCACCTCGGACAGCGCCCGCTATGGCTACACCTTC
TRBJ1-1 | NA | TRBV5-4 | NA | CASSFSAGGGTEAFF | TGTGCCAGCAGCTTTTCGGCGGGGGGCGGGACTGAAGCTTTCTTT
TRBJ2-5 | NA | TRBV10-3 | TRBD1 | CASNPGQGTAAQYF | TGTGCCAGCAATCCAGGTCAAGGGACAGCGGCCCAGTACTTC
TRBJ2-7 | NA | TRBV15 | TRBD2 | CATSSGGLAGSEQYF | TGTGCCACCAGCTCCGGGGGACTAGCGGGATCCGAGCAGTACTTC
TRBJ2-1 | NA | TRBV4-1 | TRBD2 | CASSQEASGGLSSYNEQFF | TGCGCCAGCAGCCAAGAAGCTAGCGGGGGCCTAAGCTCCTACAATGAGCAGTTCTTC
TRBJ2-7 | NA | TRBV14 | TRBD2 | CASSRTPRFPAGGQEYTYEQYF | TGTGCCAGCAGCCGCACCCCACGATTTCCAGCGGGGGGCCAAGAATACACCTACGAGCAGTACTTC
TRBJ1-6 | NA | TRBV2 | TRBD1 | CASSETTGGGSPLHF | TGTGCCAGCAGTGAAACCACAGGGGGCGGTTCACCCCTCCACTTT
TRBJ2-4 | NA | TRBV12-3/TRBV12-4 | TRBD2 | CASSPDGLAGGVRAKNIQYF | TGTGCCAGCAGTCCTGACGGACTAGCGGGAGGGGTTCGGGCCAAAAACATTCAGTACTTC
TRBJ2-5 | many | TRBV20-1 | TRBD2 | CSANSLPSGRETQYF | TGCAGTGCCAACTCACTACCTAGCGGGCGGGAGACCCAGTACTTC
TRBJ2-1 | NA | TRBV29-1 | TRBD1 | CSVKQGAYNEQFF | TGCAGCGTCAAACAGGGGGCCTACAATGAGCAGTTCTTC
TRBJ1-3 | many | TRBV20-1 | NA | CSARVEGNTIYF | TGCAGTGCTAGGGTGGAGGGAAACACCATATATTTT